Listed here are 3 T cell receptor beta chains from one sample, sequenced in a study of cytomegalovirus exposure and HLA in healthy donors. Vbeta (60) and Jbeta (13) primers were used in the PCR. Generated by immunoSEQ multiplex PCR, the TCRdb table keeps only in-frame clones and is missing some. The sample holds around 190,000 clones; around 78% are singletons and the top ten take less than 15%. What was sequenced was PBMCs. The receptors here all came from a woman in her thirties in good health and CMV-seropositive.

The gene calls are TRBV28 and TRBJ1-2; D is ambiguous. CDR1 is MDHEN, CDR2 SYDVKM, per germline. V was trimmed by 4 bases and J by 8 bases, leaving 8 bases between them. CDR3 length: 11 amino acids. The CDR3 DNA sequence: TGTGCCAGCAGTTCCCTAGAGGGCTACACCTTC. Protein sequence: CASSSLEGYTF.

The CDR3 sequence is CASSPRVLRGYEQYF. CDR3 nucleotide sequence: TGTGCCAGCAGCCCCCGGGTTCTCAGAGGCTACGAGCAGTACTTC. V gene TRBV7-8 combines with J gene TRBJ2-7; D is ambiguous. The CDR3 is made up of 15 amino acids. The V and J ends lost 5 bases and 3 bases respectively, with 17 bases between them. Germline CDR1 SGHVS, CDR2 FQNEAQ.

The V and J genes are TRBV11-2 and TRBJ2-3; D gene uncertain. The CDR3 is 15 residues long. Germline V gives CDR1 SGHAT, CDR2 FQNNGV. The V and J ends lost 1 base and 0 bases respectively, with 8 bases between them. The CDR3 is CASSLGRGSTDTQYF. Here the CDR3 DNA reads TGTGCCAGCAGCTTAGGAAGAGGTAGCACAGATACGCAGTATTTT.